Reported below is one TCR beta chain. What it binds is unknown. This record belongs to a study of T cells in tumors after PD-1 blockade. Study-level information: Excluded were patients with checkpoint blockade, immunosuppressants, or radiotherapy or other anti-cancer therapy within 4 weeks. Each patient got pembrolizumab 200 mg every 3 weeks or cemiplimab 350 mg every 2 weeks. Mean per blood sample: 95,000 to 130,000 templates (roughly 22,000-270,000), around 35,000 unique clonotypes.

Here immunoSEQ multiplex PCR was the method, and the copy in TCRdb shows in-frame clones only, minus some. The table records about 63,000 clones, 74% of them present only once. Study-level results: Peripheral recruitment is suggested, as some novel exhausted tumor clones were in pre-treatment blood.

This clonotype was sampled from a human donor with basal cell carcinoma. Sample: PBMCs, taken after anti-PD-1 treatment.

In nucleotides, the CDR3 is TGTGCCACCAGCAGATCGGGACTTAGCACAGATACGCAGTATTTT. This codes for CATSRSGLSTDTQYF. The chain carries TRBV15 and TRBJ2-3, with a tentative D call TRBD2 (6 bases). Germline values: CDR1 LNHNV, CDR2 YYDKDF (reference sequence). CDR3 length: 15 amino acids. Trimming took 2 bases from V and 0 from J, leaving 9 bases between them.